This section outlines one T cell receptor beta chain sequence together with its context. Its antigen remains unidentified. The sample comes from a study of CD8 T cell repertoires and HIV-1 epitope variants. Whole-study context: Controls included no peptide, Ebola AY9 epitope, and a CMV, EBV, flu pool. Tested: three Gag epitope families, Nef HW9 and YT9. Equal numbers of autologous T cell-negative cells presented antigen to enriched T cells.

The repertoire was sequenced with immunoSEQ multiplex PCR; TCRdb's copy has only in-frame clones and lacks some. The sample consists of under 5,000 clones, over 55% of them appearing once. Findings and caveats of the study: About five clonotypes recognized Nef KF9, one HW9, none TAALDMSHF.

The CDR3 spans 21 residues. The germline gives CDR1 SGHRS, CDR2 YFSETQ. V gave up 6 bases and J gave up 1 base, with 35 bases separating them. The chain uses TRBV5-1 and TRBJ2-7; perhaps TRBD1 as D (6 bases). The sequence was obtained from a male donor with HIV. Sample: cultured CD8+ T cells derived from PBMCs. The CDR3 DNA reads as TGCGCCAGCAACGCCGGGATCGATGGACAGCCCGATATGCCCCCGTCCTACGAGCAGTACTTC. This sequence encodes CASNAGIDGQPDMPPSYEQYF. Based on the CDR3 plus reference TRBV5-1 and TRBJ2-7, the full variable domain is KAGVTQTPRYLIKTRGQQVTLSCSPISGHRSVSWYQQTPGQGLQFLFEYFSETQRNKGNFPGRFSGRQFSNSRSEMNVSTLELGDSALYLCASNAGIDGQPDMPPSYEQYFGPGTRLTVT.